Given below is one T cell receptor beta chain in context. Profiling relied on immunoSEQ multiplex PCR, and the TCRdb table lists in-frame clones only, not all of them. The sample consists of over 95,000 clones, 80% to 90% of them appearing once. This entry is derived from a study of T cell responses to AZD1222 COVID-19 vaccine. Trimming cost V 6 bases and J 7 bases, with 16 bases left between them. The CDR3 length is 14 residues. Germline CDR1 LNHDA, CDR2 SQIVND (reference sequence). The input for sequencing was peripheral blood, taken on day 0 of AZD1222 vaccination. The receptor comes from an adult in good health. V usage is TRBV19 and J usage is TRBJ2-4, with D possibly matching TRBD1 (6 bases). The CDR3 protein is CASSVTRGNNIQYF. CDR3 nucleotide sequence: TGTGCCAGTAGCGTTACCAGGGGAAACAACATTCAGTACTTC.